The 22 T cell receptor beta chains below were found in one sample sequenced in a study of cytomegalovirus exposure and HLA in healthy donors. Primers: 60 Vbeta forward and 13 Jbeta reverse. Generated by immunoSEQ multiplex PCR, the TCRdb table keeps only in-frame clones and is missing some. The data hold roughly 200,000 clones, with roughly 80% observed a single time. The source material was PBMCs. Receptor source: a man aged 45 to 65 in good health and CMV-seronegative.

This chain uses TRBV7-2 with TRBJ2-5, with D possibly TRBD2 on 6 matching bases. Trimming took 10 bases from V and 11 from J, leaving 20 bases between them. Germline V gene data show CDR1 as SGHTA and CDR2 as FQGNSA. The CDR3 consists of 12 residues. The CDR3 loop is CAIGGAEREQYF. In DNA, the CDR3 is TGTGCCATTGGAGGGGCCGAACGGGAGCAGTACTTC.

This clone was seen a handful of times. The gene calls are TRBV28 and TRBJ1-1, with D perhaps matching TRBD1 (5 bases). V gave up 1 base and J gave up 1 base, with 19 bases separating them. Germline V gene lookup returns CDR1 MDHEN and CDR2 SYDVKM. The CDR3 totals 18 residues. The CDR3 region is CASSLFQFRTLKNTEAFF. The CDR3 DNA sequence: TGTGCCAGCAGTTTATTCCAATTCCGGACACTAAAGAACACTGAAGCTTTCTTT. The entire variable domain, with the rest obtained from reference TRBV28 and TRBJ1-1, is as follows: DVKVTQSSRYLVKRTGEKVFLECVQDMDHENMFWYRQDPGLGLRLIYFSYDVKMKEKGDIPEGYSVSREKKERFSLILESASTNQTSMYLCASSLFQFRTLKNTEAFFGQGTRLTVV.

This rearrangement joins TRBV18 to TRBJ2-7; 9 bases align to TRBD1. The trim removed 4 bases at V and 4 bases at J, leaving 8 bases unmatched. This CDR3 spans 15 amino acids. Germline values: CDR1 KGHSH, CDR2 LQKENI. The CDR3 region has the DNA TGTGCCAGCTCACGTTGGACAGGGGAAGGGTACGAGCAGTACTTC. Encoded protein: CASSRWTGEGYEQYF.

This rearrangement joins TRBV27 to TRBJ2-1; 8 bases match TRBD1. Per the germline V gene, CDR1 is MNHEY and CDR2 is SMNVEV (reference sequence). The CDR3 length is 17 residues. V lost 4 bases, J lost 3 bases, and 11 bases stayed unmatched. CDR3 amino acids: CASSSTGQGIFYNEQFF. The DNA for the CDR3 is TGTGCCAGCAGTTCAACCGGACAGGGAATTTTCTACAATGAGCAGTTCTTC.

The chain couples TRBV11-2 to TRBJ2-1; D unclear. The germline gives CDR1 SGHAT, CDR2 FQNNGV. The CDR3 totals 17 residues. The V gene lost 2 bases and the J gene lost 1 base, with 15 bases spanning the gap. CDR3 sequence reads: CASSLKAYPESYNEQFF. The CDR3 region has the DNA TGTGCCAGCAGCTTAAAAGCGTACCCCGAATCCTACAATGAGCAGTTCTTC. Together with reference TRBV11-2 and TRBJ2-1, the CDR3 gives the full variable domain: EAGVAQSPRYKIIEKRQSVAFWCNPISGHATLYWYQQILGQGPKLLIQFQNNGVVDDSQLPKDRFSAERLKGVDSTLKIQPAKLEDSAVYLCASSLKAYPESYNEQFFGPGTRLTVL.

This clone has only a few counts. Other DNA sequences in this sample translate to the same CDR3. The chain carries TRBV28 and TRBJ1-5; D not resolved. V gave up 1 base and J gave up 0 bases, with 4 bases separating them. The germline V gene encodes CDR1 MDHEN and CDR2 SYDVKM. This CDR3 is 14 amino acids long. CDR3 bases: TGTGCCAGCAGTTTATCGGGTAGCAATCAGCCCCAGCATTTT. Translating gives CASSLSGSNQPQHF. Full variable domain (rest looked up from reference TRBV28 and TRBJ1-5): DVKVTQSSRYLVKRTGEKVFLECVQDMDHENMFWYRQDPGLGLRLIYFSYDVKMKEKGDIPEGYSVSREKKERFSLILESASTNQTSMYLCASSLSGSNQPQHFGDGTRLSIL.

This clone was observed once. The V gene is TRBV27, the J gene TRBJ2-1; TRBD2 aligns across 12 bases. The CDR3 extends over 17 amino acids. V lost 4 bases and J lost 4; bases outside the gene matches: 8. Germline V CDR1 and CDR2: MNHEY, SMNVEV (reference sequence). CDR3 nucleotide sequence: TGTGCCAGCAGTTACGGACTAGCGGGATCGTCATACAATGAGCAGTTCTTC. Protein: CASSYGLAGSSYNEQFF.

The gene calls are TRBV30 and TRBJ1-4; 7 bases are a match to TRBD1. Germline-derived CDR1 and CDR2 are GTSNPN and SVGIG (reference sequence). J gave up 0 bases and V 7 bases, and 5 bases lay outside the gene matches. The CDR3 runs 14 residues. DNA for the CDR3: TGTGCCTTCACAGGGGCCCCAACTAATGAAAAACTGTTTTTT. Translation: CAFTGAPTNEKLFF. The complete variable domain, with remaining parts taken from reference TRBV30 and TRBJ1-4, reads SQTIHQWPATLVQPVGSPLSLECTVEGTSNPNLYWYRQAAGRGLQLLFYSVGIGQISSEVPQNLSASRPQDRQFILSSKKLLLSDSGFYLCAFTGAPTNEKLFFGSGTQLSVL.

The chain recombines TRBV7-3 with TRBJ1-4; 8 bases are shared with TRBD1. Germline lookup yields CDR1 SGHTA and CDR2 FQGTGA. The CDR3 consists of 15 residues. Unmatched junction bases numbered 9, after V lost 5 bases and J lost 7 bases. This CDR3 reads CASSTGGGAGEKLFF. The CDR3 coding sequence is TGTGCCAGCAGCACAGGGGGGGGCGCAGGTGAAAAACTGTTTTTT. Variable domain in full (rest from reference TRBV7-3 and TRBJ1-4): GAGVSQTPSNKVTEKGKYVELRCDPISGHTALYWYRQSLGQGPEFLIYFQGTGAADDSGLPNDRFFAVRPEGSVSTLKIQRTERGDSAVYLCASSTGGGAGEKLFFGSGTQLSVL.

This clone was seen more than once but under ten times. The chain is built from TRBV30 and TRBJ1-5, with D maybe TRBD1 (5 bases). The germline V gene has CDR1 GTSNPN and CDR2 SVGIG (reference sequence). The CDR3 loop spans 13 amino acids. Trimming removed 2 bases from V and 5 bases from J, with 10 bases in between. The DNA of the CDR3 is TGTGCCTGGAGTTCGGCAGGGTATCAGCCCCAGCATTTT. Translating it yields CAWSSAGYQPQHF.

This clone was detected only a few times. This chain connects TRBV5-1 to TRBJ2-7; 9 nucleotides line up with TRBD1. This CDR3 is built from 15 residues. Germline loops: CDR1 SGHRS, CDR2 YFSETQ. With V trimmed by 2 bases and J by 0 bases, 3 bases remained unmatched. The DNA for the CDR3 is TGCGCCAGCAGCTTATGGACAGGGGACTCCTACGAGCAGTACTTC. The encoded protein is CASSLWTGDSYEQYF. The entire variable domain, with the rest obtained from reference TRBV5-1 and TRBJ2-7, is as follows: KAGVTQTPRYLIKTRGQQVTLSCSPISGHRSVSWYQQTPGQGLQFLFEYFSETQRNKGNFPGRFSGRQFSNSRSEMNVSTLELGDSALYLCASSLWTGDSYEQYFGPGTRLTVT.

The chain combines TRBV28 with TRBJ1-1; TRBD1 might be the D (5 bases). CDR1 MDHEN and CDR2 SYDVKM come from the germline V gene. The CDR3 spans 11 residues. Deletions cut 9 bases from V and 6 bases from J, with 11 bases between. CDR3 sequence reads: CASTRGSEAFF. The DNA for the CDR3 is TGTGCCAGTACCCGGGGGTCTGAAGCTTTCTTT. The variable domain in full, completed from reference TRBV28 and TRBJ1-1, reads DVKVTQSSRYLVKRTGEKVFLECVQDMDHENMFWYRQDPGLGLRLIYFSYDVKMKEKGDIPEGYSVSREKKERFSLILESASTNQTSMYLCASTRGSEAFFGQGTRLTVV.

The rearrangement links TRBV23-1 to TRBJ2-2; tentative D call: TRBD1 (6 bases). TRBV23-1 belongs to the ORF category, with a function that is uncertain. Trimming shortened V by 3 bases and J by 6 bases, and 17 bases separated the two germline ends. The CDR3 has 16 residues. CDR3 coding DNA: TGCGCCAGCAGTCAGGAACAGGGAAGTGACCCCGGGGAGCTGTTTTTT. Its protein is CASSQEQGSDPGELFF.

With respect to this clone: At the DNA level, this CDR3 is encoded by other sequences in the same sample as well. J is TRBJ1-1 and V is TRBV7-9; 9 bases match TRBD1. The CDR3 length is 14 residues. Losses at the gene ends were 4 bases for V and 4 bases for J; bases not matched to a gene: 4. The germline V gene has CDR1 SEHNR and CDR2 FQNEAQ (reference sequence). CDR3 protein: CASSSRQGGTEAFF. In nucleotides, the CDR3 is TGTGCCAGCAGCTCTAGACAGGGGGGCACTGAAGCTTTCTTT.

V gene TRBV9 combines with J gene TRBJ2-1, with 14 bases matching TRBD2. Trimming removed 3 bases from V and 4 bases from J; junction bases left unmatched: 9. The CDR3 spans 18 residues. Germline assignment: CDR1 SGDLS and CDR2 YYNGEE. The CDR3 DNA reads TGTGCCAGCAGCGAGCCCCGGGGACTAGCGGGAGTTTACAATGAGCAGTTCTTC. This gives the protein CASSEPRGLAGVYNEQFF.

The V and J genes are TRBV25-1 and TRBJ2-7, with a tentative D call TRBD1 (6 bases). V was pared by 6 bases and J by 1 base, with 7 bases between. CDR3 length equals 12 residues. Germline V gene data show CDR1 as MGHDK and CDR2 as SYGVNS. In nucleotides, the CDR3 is TGTGCCAGCAGCAGGGGTTCCTACGAGCAGTACTTC. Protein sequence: CASSRGSYEQYF.

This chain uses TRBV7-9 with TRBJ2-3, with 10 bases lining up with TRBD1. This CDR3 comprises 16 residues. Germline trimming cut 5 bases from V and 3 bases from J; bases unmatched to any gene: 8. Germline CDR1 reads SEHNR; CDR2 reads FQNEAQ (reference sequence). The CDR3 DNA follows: TGTGCCAGCAGCAGTGGGACAGGGGTGAAAACAGATACGCAGTATTTT. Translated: CASSSGTGVKTDTQYF.

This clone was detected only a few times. The CDR3 coding sequence is TGTGCCAGCAGTTCCAGGAGCGTAGGAGGTAGTCAGCCCCAGCATTTT. Its protein is CASSSRSVGGSQPQHF. The chain recombines TRBV28 with TRBJ1-5; D remains ambiguous. Germline-derived CDR1 and CDR2 are MDHEN and SYDVKM. The CDR3 is 16 amino acids. V was shortened by 4 bases and J by 6 bases, with 19 bases between the two germline ends.

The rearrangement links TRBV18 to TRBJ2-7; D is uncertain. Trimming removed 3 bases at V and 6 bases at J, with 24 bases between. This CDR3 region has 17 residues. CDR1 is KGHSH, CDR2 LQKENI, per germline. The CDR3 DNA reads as TGTGCCAGCTCACCGCTTAGAGGTGGCACTCCACCGGGCGAGCAGTACTTC. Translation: CASSPLRGGTPPGEQYF. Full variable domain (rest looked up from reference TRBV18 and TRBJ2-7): NAGVMQNPRHLVRRRGQEARLRCSPMKGHSHVYWYRQLPEEGLKFMVYLQKENIIDESGMPKERFSAEFPKEGPSILRIQQVVRGDSAAYFCASSPLRGGTPPGEQYFGPGTRLTVT.

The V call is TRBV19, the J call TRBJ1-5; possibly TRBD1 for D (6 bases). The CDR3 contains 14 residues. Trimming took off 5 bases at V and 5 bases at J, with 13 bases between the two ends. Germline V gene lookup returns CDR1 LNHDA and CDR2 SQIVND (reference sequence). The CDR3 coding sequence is TGTGCCAGTAGTTTCTCACAGGGACATCAGCCCCAGCATTTT. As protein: CASSFSQGHQPQHF.

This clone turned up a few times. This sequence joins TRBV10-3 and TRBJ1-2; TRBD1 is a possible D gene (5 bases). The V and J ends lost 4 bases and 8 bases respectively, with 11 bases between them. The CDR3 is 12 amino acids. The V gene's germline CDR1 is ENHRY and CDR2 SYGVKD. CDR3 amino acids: CAISGLGGGYTF. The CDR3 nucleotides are TGTGCCATCAGTGGCTTGGGGGGGGGCTACACCTTC.

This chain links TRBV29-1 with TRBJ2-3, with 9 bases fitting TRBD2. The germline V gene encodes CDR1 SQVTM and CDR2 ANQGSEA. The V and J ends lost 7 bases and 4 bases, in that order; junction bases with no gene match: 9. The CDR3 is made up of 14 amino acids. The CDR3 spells CSAAGGRGADTQYF. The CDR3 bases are TGCAGCGCGGCGGGAGGGCGGGGCGCAGATACGCAGTATTTT.